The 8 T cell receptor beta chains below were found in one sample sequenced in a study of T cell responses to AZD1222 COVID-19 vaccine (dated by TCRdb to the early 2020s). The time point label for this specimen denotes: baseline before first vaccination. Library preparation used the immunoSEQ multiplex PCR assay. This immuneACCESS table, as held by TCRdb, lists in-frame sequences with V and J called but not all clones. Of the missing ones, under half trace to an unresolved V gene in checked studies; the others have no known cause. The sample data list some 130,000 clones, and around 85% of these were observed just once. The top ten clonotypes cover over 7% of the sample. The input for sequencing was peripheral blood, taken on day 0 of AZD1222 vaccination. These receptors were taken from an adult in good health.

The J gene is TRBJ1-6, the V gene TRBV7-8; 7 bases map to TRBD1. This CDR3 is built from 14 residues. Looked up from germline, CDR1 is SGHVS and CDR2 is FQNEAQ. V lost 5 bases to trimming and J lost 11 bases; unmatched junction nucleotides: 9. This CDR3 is CASSNRTGLTPLHF. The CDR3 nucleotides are TGTGCCAGCAGCAACCGGACAGGTTTAACACCCCTCCACTTT.

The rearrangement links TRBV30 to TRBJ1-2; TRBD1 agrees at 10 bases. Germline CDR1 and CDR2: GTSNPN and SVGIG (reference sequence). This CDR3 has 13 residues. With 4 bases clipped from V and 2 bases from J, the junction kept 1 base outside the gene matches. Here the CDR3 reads CAWMGQGNYGYTF. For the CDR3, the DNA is TGTGCCTGGATGGGACAGGGGAACTATGGCTACACCTTC.

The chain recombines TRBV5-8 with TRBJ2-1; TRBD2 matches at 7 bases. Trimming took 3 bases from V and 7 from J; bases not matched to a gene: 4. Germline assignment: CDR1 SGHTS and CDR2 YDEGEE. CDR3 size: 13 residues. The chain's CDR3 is CASSYHGGNEQFF. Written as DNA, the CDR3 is TGTGCCAGCAGCTACCACGGGGGGAATGAGCAGTTCTTC.

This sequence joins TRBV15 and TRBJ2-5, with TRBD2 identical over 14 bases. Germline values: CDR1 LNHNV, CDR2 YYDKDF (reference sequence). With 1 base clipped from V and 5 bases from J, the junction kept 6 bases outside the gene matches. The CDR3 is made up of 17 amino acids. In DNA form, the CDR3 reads TGTGCCACCAGCAGAGGAGGGACTAGCGGGAGAGGCGAGACCCAGTACTTC. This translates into CATSRGGTSGRGETQYF. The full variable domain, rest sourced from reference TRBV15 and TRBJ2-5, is DAMVIQNPRYQVTQFGKPVTLSCSQTLNHNVMYWYQQKSSQAPKLLFHYYDKDFNNEADTPDNFQSRRPNTSFCFLDIRSPGLGDTAMYLCATSRGGTSGRGETQYFGPGTRLLVL.

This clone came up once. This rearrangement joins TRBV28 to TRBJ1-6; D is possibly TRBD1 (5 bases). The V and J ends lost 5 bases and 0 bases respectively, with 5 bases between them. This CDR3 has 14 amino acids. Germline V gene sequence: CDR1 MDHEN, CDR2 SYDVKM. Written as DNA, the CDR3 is TGTGCCAGCAGTGACAGCTCCTATAATTCACCCCTCCACTTT. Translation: CASSDSSYNSPLHF.

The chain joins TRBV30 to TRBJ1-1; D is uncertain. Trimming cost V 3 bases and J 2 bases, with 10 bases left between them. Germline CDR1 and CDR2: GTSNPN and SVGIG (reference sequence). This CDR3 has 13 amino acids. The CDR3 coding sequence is TGTGCCTGGAGAACCCAGTTAAACACTGAAGCTTTCTTT. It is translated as CAWRTQLNTEAFF.

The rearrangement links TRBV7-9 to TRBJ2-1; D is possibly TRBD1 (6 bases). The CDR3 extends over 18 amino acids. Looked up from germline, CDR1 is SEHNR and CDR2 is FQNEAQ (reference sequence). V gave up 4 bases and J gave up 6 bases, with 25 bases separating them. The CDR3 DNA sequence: TGTGCCAGCAGCTCACCCCCAAGACAGGACACTGGAGTCAATGAGCAGTTCTTC. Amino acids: CASSSPPRQDTGVNEQFF.

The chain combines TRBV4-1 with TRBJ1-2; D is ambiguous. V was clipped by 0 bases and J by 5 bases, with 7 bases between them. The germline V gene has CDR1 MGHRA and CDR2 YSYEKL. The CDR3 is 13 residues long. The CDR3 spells CASSQDHRYGYTF. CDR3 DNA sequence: TGCGCCAGCAGCCAAGATCACCGGTATGGCTACACCTTC.